This entry lists 30 T cell receptor beta chains sequenced from one sample in a study of Ad26.COV2.S vaccination and SARS-CoV-2 variants. The table came from immunoSEQ multiplex PCR; TCRdb's copy has only in-frame clones and leaves some out. The table lists 350,000 to 450,000 clones, around 90% of them singletons. The specimen comprised peripheral blood, sampled after recovery from COVID-19. Every receptor here comes from a human donor who had recovered from COVID-19.

The chain joins TRBV5-5 to TRBJ2-1; D unclear. The CDR3 has 16 residues. CDR1 is SGHKS, CDR2 YYEKEE, per germline (reference sequence). Trimming took 3 bases from V and 6 from J, leaving 19 bases between them. DNA for the CDR3: TGTGCCAGCAGCTCCGGTACTTTGGCCCCCCCCAATGAGCAGTTCTTC. This translates into CASSSGTLAPPNEQFF. The full variable domain, rest sourced from reference TRBV5-5 and TRBJ2-1, is DAGVTQSPTHLIKTRGQQVTLRCSPISGHKSVSWYQQVLGQGPQFIFQYYEKEERGRGNFPDRFSARQFPNYSSELNVNALLLGDSALYLCASSSGTLAPPNEQFFGPGTRLTVL.

The rearrangement joins TRBV7-3 to TRBJ1-1; D is undetermined. There are 20 residues in the CDR3. CDR1 is SGHTA and CDR2 is FQGTGA in the germline V gene. The V end lost 2 bases, the J end lost 0 bases, and 25 bases lay between the germline ends. The CDR3 nucleotides are TGTGCCAGCAGCTTATATCCGCCATTTCTTGGGGATAAGATGAACACTGAAGCTTTCTTT. Translating gives CASSLYPPFLGDKMNTEAFF.

The chain is built from TRBV6-5 and TRBJ2-3, with D hard to call. The CDR3 extends over 13 amino acids. CDR1 MNHEY and CDR2 SVGAGI come from the germline V gene. Trimming took off 6 bases at V and 1 base at J, with 8 bases between the two ends. CDR3 residues: CASRPDRTDTQYF. Written as DNA, the CDR3 is TGTGCCAGCAGACCGGACCGCACAGATACGCAGTATTTT.

The gene calls are TRBV7-9 and TRBJ1-3; D is undetermined. From germline, CDR1 is SEHNR and CDR2 FQNEAQ (reference sequence). Trimming cost V 1 base and J 2 bases, with 12 bases left between them. CDR3 length: 16 residues. Here the CDR3 DNA reads TGTGCCAGCAGCTTAGTGGTAGGGTCGGCTGGAAACACCATATATTTT. Its protein product is CASSLVVGSAGNTIYF.

The chain carries TRBV6-5 and TRBJ1-1; 7 positions match TRBD1. Germline-derived CDR1 and CDR2 are MNHEY and SVGAGI. V shed 1 base, J shed 11 bases, and the junction held 4 bases outside the gene matches. CDR3 length: 12 residues. In nucleotides, the CDR3 is TGTGCCAGCAGTTACTACAAGGGGGCGGCTTTCTTT. It is translated as CASSYYKGAAFF.

The V call is TRBV2, the J call TRBJ1-5, with 7 bases aligning to TRBD1. V shed 3 bases and J 3 bases; nucleotides not matched to a gene: 5. The CDR3 consists of 15 residues. CDR1 and CDR2 from the germline V gene are SNHLY and FYNNEI. The CDR3 reads CASSEPGQTNQPQHF. For the CDR3, the DNA is TGTGCCAGCAGTGAGCCGGGACAGACCAATCAGCCCCAGCATTTT.

This clone was observed once. The gene calls are TRBV19 and TRBJ1-2; the match to TRBD1 covers 7 bases. Germline lookup yields CDR1 LNHDA and CDR2 SQIVND (reference sequence). The V gene end was trimmed by 3 bases and the J gene end by 0 bases; junction bases not matched to a gene: 4. The CDR3 consists of 15 residues. CDR3 nucleotide sequence: TGTGCCAGTAGTATTTCTCAGGGGGCTAACTATGGCTACACCTTC. Translating it yields CASSISQGANYGYTF.

The chain is built from TRBV2 and TRBJ2-7; TRBD2 might be the D (5 bases). Trimming stripped 6 bases from V and 3 bases from J, with 12 bases between. CDR3 length: 13 residues. In germline, CDR1 is SNHLY, CDR2 FYNNEI. CDR3 residues: CASRSGRNYEQYF. CDR3 DNA sequence: TGTGCCAGCAGGAGCGGTCGAAACTACGAGCAGTACTTC.

A single count supports this clone. The chain is built from TRBV6-5 and TRBJ1-2; 9 bases are a match to TRBD1. Germline CDR1 MNHEY, CDR2 SVGAGI. The CDR3 totals 11 residues. The ends lost 10 bases at V and 9 bases at J; junction bases unmatched: 6. As DNA, the CDR3 is TGTGCCAACGGACAGGGGTCGAGCTACACCTTC. It is translated as CANGQGSSYTF.

This chain uses TRBV19 with TRBJ2-2, with TRBD2 as a possible D gene (5 bases). V shed 5 bases and J shed 0 bases, with 13 bases lying between them. The germline CDR1 and CDR2 sequences are LNHDA and SQIVND (reference sequence). The CDR3 contains 16 residues. DNA for the CDR3: TGTGCCAGTAGTTATACTAGGAATACGAACACCGGGGAGCTGTTTTTT. It codes for CASSYTRNTNTGELFF.

The rearrangement links TRBV14 to TRBJ2-7; TRBD1 agrees at 11 bases. Per the germline V gene, CDR1 is SGHDN and CDR2 is FVKESK. V lost 3 bases to trimming and J lost 5 bases; unmatched junction nucleotides: 12. This CDR3 has 17 residues. The chain's CDR3 is CASSHDPPGTGGHEQYF. The CDR3, as DNA: TGTGCCAGCAGCCACGATCCTCCCGGGACAGGGGGACACGAGCAGTACTTC.

This sequence joins TRBV2 and TRBJ1-6; D gene uncertain. Deletions cut 4 bases from V and 9 bases from J, with 19 bases between. CDR1 SNHLY and CDR2 FYNNEI come from the germline V gene. This CDR3 has 16 amino acids. In nucleotides, the CDR3 is TGTGCCAGCAGTGTAGTCGGGCCTCCGACGGGTTCACCCCTCCACTTT. This gives the protein CASSVVGPPTGSPLHF.

V gene TRBV29-1 combines with J gene TRBJ1-4, with D possibly TRBD1 on 6 matching bases. The CDR3 covers 11 residues. V was trimmed by 4 bases and J by 9 bases, leaving 9 bases between them. The V gene's germline CDR1 is SQVTM and CDR2 ANQGSEA. The CDR3 coding sequence is TGCAGCGTTGTGGACAGTAAAAAACTGTTTTTT. This encodes CSVVDSKKLFF. The full variable domain, completed using reference TRBV29-1 and TRBJ1-4, is SAVISQKPSRDICQRGTSLTIQCQVDSQVTMMFWYRQQPGQSLTLIATANQGSEATYESGFVIDKFPISRPNLTFSTLTVSNMSPEDSSIYLCSVVDSKKLFFGSGTQLSVL.

The chain combines TRBV6-2 or TRBV6-3 with TRBJ1-2; TRBD1 agrees at 7 bases. Looked up from germline, CDR1 is MNHEY and CDR2 is SVGEGT. With V trimmed by 0 bases and J by 7 bases, 14 bases remained unmatched. The CDR3 covers 17 residues. CDR3 protein: CASSYSGQSGGLSGYTF. For the CDR3, the DNA is TGTGCCAGCAGTTACTCGGGACAGTCTGGTGGTCTTTCTGGCTACACCTTC.

This sequence joins TRBV25-1 and TRBJ2-3; a weak D match, TRBD2 (7 bases). CDR1 MGHDK and CDR2 SYGVNS come from the germline V gene. Trimming removed 2 bases at V and 3 bases at J, with 12 bases between. CDR3 length: 15 residues. The CDR3 is CASSEGGATTDTQYF. CDR3 coding DNA: TGTGCCAGCAGTGAAGGGGGGGCCACTACAGATACGCAGTATTTT. Based on the CDR3 plus reference TRBV25-1 and TRBJ2-3, the full variable domain is EADIYQTPRYLVIGTGKKITLECSQTMGHDKMYWYQQDPGMELHLIHYSYGVNSTEKGDLSSESTVSRIRTEHFPLTLESARPSHTSQYLCASSEGGATTDTQYFGPGTRLTVL.

The chain has TRBV5-1 and TRBJ2-6; TRBD1 is a possible D gene (5 bases). The V gene's germline CDR1 is SGHRS and CDR2 YFSETQ. This CDR3 has 19 residues. Trimming removed 1 base at V and 0 bases at J, with 17 bases between. CDR3 DNA: TGCGCCAGCAGCTTGCCATACAGGACGGTAAGCTCTGGGGCCAACGTCCTGACTTTC. Encoded protein: CASSLPYRTVSSGANVLTF.

The chain is built from TRBV5-5 and TRBJ2-5, with a possible D match to TRBD2 (5 bases). The CDR3 has 14 residues. CDR1 is SGHKS, CDR2 YYEKEE, per germline (reference sequence). V was clipped by 0 bases and J by 0 bases, with 6 bases between them. The CDR3 DNA follows: TGTGCCAGCAGCTTGGAGGACTACCAAGAGACCCAGTACTTC. It codes for CASSLEDYQETQYF.

The chain joins TRBV6-2 or TRBV6-3 to TRBJ2-3; 8 bases match TRBD1. Per the germline V gene, CDR1 is MNHEY and CDR2 is SVGEGT. Trimming cost V 4 bases and J 7 bases; bases outside gene matches: 10. The CDR3 has 15 amino acids. The chain's CDR3 is CASSWTGTGLNTQYF. CDR3 coding DNA: TGTGCCAGCAGTTGGACAGGGACCGGTTTGAATACGCAGTATTTT.

The chain employs TRBV7-3 and TRBJ2-6, with 9 bases identical to TRBD1. The trim removed 2 bases at V and 1 base at J, leaving 12 bases unmatched. This CDR3 has 20 amino acids. The germline V gene encodes CDR1 SGHTA and CDR2 FQGTGA. CDR3: CASSLFADRGPFSGANVLTF. The DNA of the CDR3 is TGTGCCAGCAGCTTATTTGCGGACAGGGGACCCTTTTCTGGGGCCAACGTCCTGACTTTC. Combining the CDR3 with reference TRBV7-3 and TRBJ2-6 gives the whole variable domain GAGVSQTPSNKVTEKGKYVELRCDPISGHTALYWYRQSLGQGPEFLIYFQGTGAADDSGLPNDRFFAVRPEGSVSTLKIQRTERGDSAVYLCASSLFADRGPFSGANVLTFGAGSRLTVL.

The chain recombines TRBV4-2 with TRBJ1-1, with D possibly TRBD1 on 5 matching bases. Germline V gives CDR1 LGHNA, CDR2 YNFKEQ. Between the trimmed V and J ends, which lost 3 bases and 8 bases, there was a span of 13 bases. This CDR3 has 13 residues. In nucleotides, the CDR3 is TGTGCCAGCAGCCAGGAAGGAGGGGCAGAAGCTTTCTTT. Its translation: CASSQEGGAEAFF.

The chain couples TRBV6-5 to TRBJ2-7; D unresolved. V gave up 3 bases and J gave up 0 bases, with 9 bases separating them. This CDR3 comprises 14 residues. Germline CDR1 and CDR2: MNHEY and SVGAGI. CDR3: CASSYGPSSYEQYF. CDR3 coding DNA: TGTGCCAGCAGTTATGGACCGAGCTCCTACGAGCAGTACTTC.

The chain is built from TRBV10-3 and TRBJ1-3; 9 nucleotides match TRBD1. CDR1 is ENHRY, CDR2 SYGVKD, per germline. After removal of 4 bases from V and 3 bases from J, the junction contained 10 bases not matched to a gene. CDR3 length: 17 amino acids. For the CDR3, the DNA is TGTGCCATCAGTGGAGGGCTGGACAGGGGATATGGAAACACCATATATTTT. This translates into CAISGGLDRGYGNTIYF.

V and J are TRBV5-1 and TRBJ1-1, with D hard to call. The CDR3 loop spans 11 amino acids. V was shortened by 6 bases and J by 5 bases, with 8 bases between the two germline ends. Looked up from germline, CDR1 is SGHRS and CDR2 is YFSETQ. For the CDR3, the DNA is TGCGCCAGCACGTTTGGGACTGAAGCTTTCTTT. This gives the protein CASTFGTEAFF.

In the case of this clone: The sample contains more than one DNA sequence encoding this CDR3. The chain employs TRBV4-1 and TRBJ1-1; D remains ambiguous. Trimming took off 1 base at V and 1 base at J, with 4 bases between the two ends. This CDR3 spans 13 amino acids. The germline CDR1 and CDR2 sequences are MGHRA and YSYEKL. The CDR3 DNA reads as TGCGCCAGCAGCCAAGGGGGGAACACTGAAGCTTTCTTT. The encoded protein is CASSQGGNTEAFF.

The rearrangement joins TRBV2 to TRBJ2-4; 8 bases are shared with TRBD1. V shed 4 bases, J shed 8 bases, and the junction held 13 bases outside the gene matches. The length of the CDR3 is 16 residues. Germline V lookup: CDR1 SNHLY, CDR2 FYNNEI. The CDR3 spells CASSAPGQGQGYIQYF. In DNA form, the CDR3 reads TGTGCCAGCAGTGCCCCCGGACAGGGTCAAGGGTACATTCAGTACTTC.

V usage is TRBV7-8 and J usage is TRBJ2-1, with no clear D. With 1 base removed from V and 0 bases from J, the gap between germline ends came to 10 bases. This CDR3 has 16 residues. CDR1 is SGHVS, CDR2 FQNEAQ, per germline. CDR3 coding DNA: TGTGCCAGCAGCTTAGTGGCGGCGAGCTCCTACAATGAGCAGTTCTTC. This encodes CASSLVAASSYNEQFF.

The rearrangement joins TRBV6-5 to TRBJ1-5, with a weak D call TRBD1 (6 bases). The CDR3 sequence is 15 residues long. Germline assignment: CDR1 MNHEY and CDR2 SVGAGI. The ends were cut back, 5 bases at V and 2 bases at J, with 13 bases in the middle. As DNA, the CDR3 is TGTGCCAGCAGTCTTCAGGGGCGGGGCAATCAGCCCCAGCATTTT. Its translation: CASSLQGRGNQPQHF.

The V gene is TRBV24-1, the J gene TRBJ2-1, with TRBD2 as a possible D gene (6 bases). CDR3 size: 15 residues. Per the germline V gene, CDR1 is KGHDR and CDR2 is SFDVKD. Trimming cost V 2 bases and J 8 bases, with 15 bases left between them. CDR3 sequence (DNA): TGTGCCACCAGTGATTCCCGACTAGTTGGCGATGAGCAGTTCTTC. This translates into CATSDSRLVGDEQFF.

As to this clone: This sample also contains other DNA sequences that code for the same CDR3. The chain employs TRBV6-5 and TRBJ1-2; D gene ambiguous. CDR3 length: 13 residues. The V end lost 0 bases, the J end lost 2 bases, and 4 bases lay between the germline ends. CDR1 is MNHEY, CDR2 SVGAGI, per germline. In nucleotides, the CDR3 is TGTGCCAGCAGTTACTCGGGGAACTATGGCTACACCTTC. Residues: CASSYSGNYGYTF.

The rearrangement uses TRBV27 and TRBJ2-7, with 9 bases identical to TRBD1. The CDR3 covers 13 residues. Germline-derived CDR1 and CDR2 are MNHEY and SMNVEV (reference sequence). Trimming at V came to 7 bases and at J to 2 bases, leaving 3 bases not matched to a gene. CDR3 region: CASTDRGAYEQYF. The CDR3 DNA reads TGTGCCAGCACAGACAGGGGGGCCTACGAGCAGTACTTC.